This TCR beta chain originates from a study of PD-L1 blockade in urothelial cancer. Study-level background: Patients had undergone 0 to 3 prior chemotherapy regimens. Blood samples contained a median about 130,000 T cells. General observations from the study: By 3 weeks, tumor-associated blood clones had expanded more in durable-benefit patients.

As for time point: pretreatment peripheral blood. Patients yielded 1 to 8 samples each, pretreatment and on-treatment. Produced via immunoSEQ multiplex PCR; TCRdb's table is partial and in-frame only. The sample holds around 79,000 clones; over 80% are singletons and the top ten take under 8.5%. As for this clone: What it binds is unknown.

This TCR was recovered from a man in his forties with urothelial cancer. The material was PBMCs, obtained around atezolizumab (anti-PD-L1) treatment.

CDR3 sequence reads: CASSSYTGSGNTIYF. The CDR3 bases are TGTGCCAGCAGCTCTTACACAGGTTCTGGAAACACCATATATTTT. V and J are TRBV5-6 and TRBJ1-3; perhaps TRBD1 as D (5 bases). The CDR3 totals 15 residues. CDR1 SGHDT and CDR2 YYEEEE come from the germline V gene. V was trimmed by 3 bases and J by 1 base, leaving 11 bases between them.